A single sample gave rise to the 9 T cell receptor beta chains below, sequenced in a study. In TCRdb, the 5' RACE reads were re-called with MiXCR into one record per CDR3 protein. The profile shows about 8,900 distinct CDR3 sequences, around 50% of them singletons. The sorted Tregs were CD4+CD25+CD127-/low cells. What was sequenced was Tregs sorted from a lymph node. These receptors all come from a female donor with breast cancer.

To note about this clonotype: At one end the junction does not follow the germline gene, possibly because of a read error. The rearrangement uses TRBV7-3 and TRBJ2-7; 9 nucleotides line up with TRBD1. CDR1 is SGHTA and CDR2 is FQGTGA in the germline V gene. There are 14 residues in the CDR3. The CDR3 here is CASSLAQGANEQYF. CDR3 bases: TGCGCCAGCAGCTTGGCACAGGGGGCCAACGAGCAGTACTTC. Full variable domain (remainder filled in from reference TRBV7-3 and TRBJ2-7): GAGVSQTPSNKVTEKGKYVELRCDPISGHTALYWYRQSLGQGPEFLIYFQGTGAADDSGLPNDRFFAVRPEGSVSTLKIQRTERGDSAVYLCASSLAQGANEQYFGPGTRLTVT.

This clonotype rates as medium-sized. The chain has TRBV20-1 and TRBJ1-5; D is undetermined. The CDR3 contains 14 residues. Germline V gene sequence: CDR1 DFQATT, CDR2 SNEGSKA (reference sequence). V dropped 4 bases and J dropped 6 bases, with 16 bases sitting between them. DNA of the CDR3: TGCAGTGCTATTGGATTCGGCCTTGTTCAGCCCCAGCATTTT. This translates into CSAIGFGLVQPQHF.

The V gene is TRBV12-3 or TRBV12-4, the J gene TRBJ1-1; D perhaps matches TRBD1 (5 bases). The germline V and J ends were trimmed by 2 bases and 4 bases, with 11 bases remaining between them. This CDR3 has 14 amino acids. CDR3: CASSLLGVGTEAFF. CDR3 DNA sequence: TGTGCCAGCAGTTTATTGGGGGTAGGCACTGAAGCTTTCTTT.

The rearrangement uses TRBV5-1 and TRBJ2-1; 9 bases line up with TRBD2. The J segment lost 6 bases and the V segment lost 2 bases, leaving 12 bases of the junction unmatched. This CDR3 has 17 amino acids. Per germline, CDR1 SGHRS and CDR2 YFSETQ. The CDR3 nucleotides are TGCGCCAGCAGCTTTATTGGCGGGAGGGCAGTAGGCAATGAGCAGTTCTTC. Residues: CASSFIGGRAVGNEQFF.

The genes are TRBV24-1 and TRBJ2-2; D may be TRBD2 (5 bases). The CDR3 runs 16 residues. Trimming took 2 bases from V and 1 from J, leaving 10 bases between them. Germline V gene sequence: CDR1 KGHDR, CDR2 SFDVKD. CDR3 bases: TGTGCCACCAGTGATTCGCTAGCCCGGAACACCGGGGAGCTGTTTTTT. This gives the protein CATSDSLARNTGELFF.

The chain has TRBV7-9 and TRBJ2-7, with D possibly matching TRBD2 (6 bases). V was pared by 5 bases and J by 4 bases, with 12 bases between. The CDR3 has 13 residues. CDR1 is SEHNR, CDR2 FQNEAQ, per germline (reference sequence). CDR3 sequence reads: CASSTGDLYEQYF. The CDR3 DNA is TGTGCCAGCAGCACCGGGGACTTATACGAGCAGTACTTC.

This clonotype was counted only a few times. The CDR3 is CASSLGQGYNEQFF. CDR3 sequence (DNA): TGTGCCAGCAGCTTGGGACAGGGGTACAATGAGCAGTTCTTC. The gene calls are TRBV5-4 and TRBJ2-1; TRBD1 matches at 8 bases. Per germline, CDR1 SGHNT and CDR2 YYREEE (reference sequence). V lost 0 bases and J lost 4; bases outside the gene matches: 0. CDR3 length: 14 amino acids. Together with reference TRBV5-4 and TRBJ2-1, the CDR3 gives the full variable domain: ETGVTQSPTHLIKTRGQQVTLRCSSQSGHNTVSWYQQALGQGPQFIFQYYREEENGRGNFPPRFSGLQFPNYSSELNVNALELDDSALYLCASSLGQGYNEQFFGPGTRLTVL.

CDR3 residues: CSVILERETQYF. For the CDR3, the DNA is TGCAGCGTGATACTAGAGAGGGAGACCCAGTACTTC. The chain links TRBV29-1 to TRBJ2-5; D possibly corresponds to TRBD2 (5 bases). Trimming stripped 6 bases from V and 5 bases from J, with 13 bases between. Germline-derived CDR1 and CDR2 are SQVTM and ANQGSEA. This CDR3 is 12 amino acids long. Combining the CDR3 with reference TRBV29-1 and TRBJ2-5 gives the whole variable domain SAVISQKPSRDICQRGTSLTIQCQVDSQVTMMFWYRQQPGQSLTLIATANQGSEATYESGFVIDKFPISRPNLTFSTLTVSNMSPEDSSIYLCSVILERETQYFGPGTRLLVL.

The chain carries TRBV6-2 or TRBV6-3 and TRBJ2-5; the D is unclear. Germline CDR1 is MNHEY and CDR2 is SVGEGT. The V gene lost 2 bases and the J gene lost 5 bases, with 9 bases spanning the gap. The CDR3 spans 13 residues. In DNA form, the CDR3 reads TGTGCCAGCAGTTACGGGCCGCGGGAGACCCAGTACTTC. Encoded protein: CASSYGPRETQYF.